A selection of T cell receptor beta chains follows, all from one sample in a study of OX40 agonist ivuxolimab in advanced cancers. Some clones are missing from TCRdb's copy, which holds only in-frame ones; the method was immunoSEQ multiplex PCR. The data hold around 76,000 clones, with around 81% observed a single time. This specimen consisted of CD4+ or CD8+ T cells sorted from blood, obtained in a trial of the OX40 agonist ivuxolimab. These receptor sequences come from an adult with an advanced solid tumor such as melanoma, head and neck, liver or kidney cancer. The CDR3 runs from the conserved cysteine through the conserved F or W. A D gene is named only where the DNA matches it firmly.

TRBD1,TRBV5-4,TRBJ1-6,CASSETGVVGSPLHF,TGTGCCAGCAGCGAGACAGGGGTGGTGGGATCACCCCTCCACTTT
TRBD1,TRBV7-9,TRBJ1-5,CASSLGTGGNQPQHF,TGTGCCAGCAGCTTGGGGACAGGCGGAAATCAGCCCCAGCATTTT
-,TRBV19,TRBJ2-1,CASSIGPYNEQFF,TGTGCCAGTAGTATCGGTCCCTACAATGAGCAGTTCTTC
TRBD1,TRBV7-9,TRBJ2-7,CASSLVQGASYEQYF,TGTGCCAGCAGCTTAGTACAGGGGGCCTCCTACGAGCAGTACTTC
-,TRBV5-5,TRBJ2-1,CASSFIVRRNNEQFF,TGTGCCAGCAGCTTTATAGTGAGACGCAACAATGAGCAGTTCTTC
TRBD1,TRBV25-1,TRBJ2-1,CASSEGFGTGGNNEQFF,TGTGCCAGCAGTGAAGGCTTCGGGACAGGGGGAAACAATGAGCAGTTCTTC
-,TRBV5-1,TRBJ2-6,CASSSRTTGLSGANVLTF,TGCGCCAGCAGCTCGAGAACGACAGGTCTCTCTGGGGCCAACGTCCTGACTTTC
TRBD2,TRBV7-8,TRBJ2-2,CASSLGLAGGPSGELFF,TGTGCCAGCAGCCTGGGACTAGCGGGGGGGCCATCCGGGGAGCTGTTTTTT
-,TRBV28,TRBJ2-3,CASSIAIPDTQYF,TGTGCCAGCAGCATAGCGATTCCAGATACGCAGTATTTT
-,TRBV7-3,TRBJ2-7,CASSLTMNRADEQYF,TGTGCCAGCAGCTTAACGATGAACAGGGCTGACGAGCAGTACTTC
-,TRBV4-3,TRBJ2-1,CASSQVGDEQFF,TGCGCCAGCAGCCAAGTAGGGGATGAGCAGTTCTTC
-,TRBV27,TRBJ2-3,CASSLSPVSRDTDTQYF,TGTGCCAGCAGTTTATCCCCGGTCTCCCGGGACACAGATACGCAGTATTTT
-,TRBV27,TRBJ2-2,CATAGWGDTGELFF,TGTGCCACCGCTGGTTGGGGGGACACCGGGGAGCTGTTTTTT